This is a list of T cell receptor beta chains from one sample in a study of T cells in pancreatic ductal adenocarcinoma. Generated by immunoSEQ multiplex PCR, the TCRdb table keeps only in-frame clones and is missing some. The sample has roughly 100,000 clones; about 96% are singletons. The sequenced material came from PBMCs. The source is a human donor with pancreatic ductal adenocarcinoma. Both conserved end residues are part of each CDR3. The size of a clone is reported for some rows only, either as once, few or many, or as a class for expanded clones.

v_gene	abundance	j_gene	CDR3aa
TRBV15	-	TRBJ1-5	CATSRVADNQPQHF
TRBV6-6	-	TRBJ1-5	CASLPGQYSNQPQHF
TRBV28	few	TRBJ1-1	CASPSPDSEAFF
TRBV7-8	-	TRBJ1-5	CASSLQNNQPQHF
TRBV29-1	-	TRBJ2-3	CSVAAGTTTDTQYF
TRBV15	-	TRBJ1-5	CATSLPGRDRNQPQHF
TRBV11-1	-	TRBJ2-7	CASSFAGTGRYEQYF
TRBV25-1	-	TRBJ1-1	CASSGSPNTEAFF
TRBV7-9	-	TRBJ2-1	CASSSAASYNEQFF
TRBV20-1	-	TRBJ1-2	CSAMGLGYTF
TRBV5-1	-	TRBJ1-2	CASSDGRGDYGYTF
TRBV28	-	TRBJ2-7	CASSSPGGPDEQYF
TRBV15	-	TRBJ1-5	CATSREGNQPQHF
TRBV6-1	-	TRBJ1-5	CASGPGWVNQPQHF
TRBV5-6	-	TRBJ1-2	CASSFKPRQGFYGYTF
TRBV5-1	-	TRBJ2-5	CASSINRLAGVETQYF
TRBV30	-	TRBJ2-7	CAWSREVGEQYF
TRBV15	once	TRBJ2-5	CATSRTTGEPRETQYF
TRBV9	-	TRBJ2-1	CASSVGTTNNEQFF
TRBV27	-	TRBJ1-2	CASSLMGQGYGYTF
TRBV19	once	TRBJ2-7	CASSRGPPFYEQYF
TRBV4-3	-	TRBJ2-6	CASSQDLGTGWSGANVLTF
TRBV7-8	-	TRBJ1-1	CASSPATEAFF
TRBV7-9	-	TRBJ2-1	CASSSVLAGGGPYNEQFF
TRBV6-7	-	TRBJ2-1	CASSYHAASQGAGAYNEQFF
TRBV29-1	-	TRBJ2-1	CSGGGTGAYNEQFF